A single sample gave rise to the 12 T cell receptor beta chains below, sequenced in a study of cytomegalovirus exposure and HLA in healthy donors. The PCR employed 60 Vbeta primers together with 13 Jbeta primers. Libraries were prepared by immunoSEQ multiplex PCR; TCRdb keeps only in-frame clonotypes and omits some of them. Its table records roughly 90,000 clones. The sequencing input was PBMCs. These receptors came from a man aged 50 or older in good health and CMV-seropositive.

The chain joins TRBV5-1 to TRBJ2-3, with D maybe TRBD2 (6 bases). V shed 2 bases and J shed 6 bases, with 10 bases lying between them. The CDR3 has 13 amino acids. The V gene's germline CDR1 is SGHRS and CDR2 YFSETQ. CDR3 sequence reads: CASSFAGMDTQYF. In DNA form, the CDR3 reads TGCGCCAGCAGCTTCGCGGGGATGGATACGCAGTATTTT.

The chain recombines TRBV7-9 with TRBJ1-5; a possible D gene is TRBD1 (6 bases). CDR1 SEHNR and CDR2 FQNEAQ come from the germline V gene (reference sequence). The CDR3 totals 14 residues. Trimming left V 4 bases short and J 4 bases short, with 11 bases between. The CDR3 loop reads CASSSPGANQPQHF. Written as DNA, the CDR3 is TGTGCCAGCAGCTCCCCAGGGGCTAATCAGCCCCAGCATTTT.

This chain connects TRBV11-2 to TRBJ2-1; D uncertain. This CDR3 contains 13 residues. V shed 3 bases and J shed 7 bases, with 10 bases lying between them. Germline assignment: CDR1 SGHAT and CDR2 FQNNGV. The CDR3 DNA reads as TGTGCCAGCAGCTTTTCGACTCTTAATGAGCAGTTCTTC. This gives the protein CASSFSTLNEQFF.

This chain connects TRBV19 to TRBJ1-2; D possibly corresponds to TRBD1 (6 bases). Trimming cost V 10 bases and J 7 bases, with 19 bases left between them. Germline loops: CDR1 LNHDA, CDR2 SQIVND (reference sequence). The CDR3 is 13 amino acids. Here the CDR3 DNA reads TGTGCCACCGGAGGTGGCAGGGGTGCTGGCTACACCTTC. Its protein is CATGGGRGAGYTF.

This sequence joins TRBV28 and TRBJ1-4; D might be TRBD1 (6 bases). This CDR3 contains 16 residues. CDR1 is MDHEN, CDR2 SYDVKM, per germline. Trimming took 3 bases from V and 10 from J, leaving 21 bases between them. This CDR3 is CASSFYVGRGFSKLFF. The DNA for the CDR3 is TGTGCCAGCAGTTTTTACGTTGGCAGGGGTTTTTCAAAACTGTTTTTT.

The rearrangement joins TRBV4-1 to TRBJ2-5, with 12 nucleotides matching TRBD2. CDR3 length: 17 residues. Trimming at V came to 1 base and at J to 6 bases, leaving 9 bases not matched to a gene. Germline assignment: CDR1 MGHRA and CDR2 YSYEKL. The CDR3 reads CASSQGGRLAGVKTQYF. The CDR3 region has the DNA TGCGCCAGCAGCCAAGGGGGGCGACTAGCGGGAGTGAAGACCCAGTACTTC.

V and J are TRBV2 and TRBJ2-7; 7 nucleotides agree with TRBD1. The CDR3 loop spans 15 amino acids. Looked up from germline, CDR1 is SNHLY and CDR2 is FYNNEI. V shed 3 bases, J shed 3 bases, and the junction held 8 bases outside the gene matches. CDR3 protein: CASSDIRQGDYEQYV. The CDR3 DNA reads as TGTGCCAGCAGTGACATAAGACAGGGCGACTACGAGCAGTACGTC.

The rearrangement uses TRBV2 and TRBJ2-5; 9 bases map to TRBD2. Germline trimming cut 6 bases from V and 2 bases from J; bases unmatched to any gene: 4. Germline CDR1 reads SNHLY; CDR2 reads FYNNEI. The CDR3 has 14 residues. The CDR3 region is CASRVLAGQETQYF. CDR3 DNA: TGTGCCAGCAGGGTGCTAGCGGGACAAGAGACCCAGTACTTC.

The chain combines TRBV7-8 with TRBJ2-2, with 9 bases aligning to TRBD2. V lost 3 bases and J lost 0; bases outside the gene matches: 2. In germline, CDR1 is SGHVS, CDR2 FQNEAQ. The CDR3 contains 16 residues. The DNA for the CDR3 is TGTGCCAGCAGCTTCGGCGGGAGGGCGAACACCGGGGAGCTGTTTTTT. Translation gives CASSFGGRANTGELFF.

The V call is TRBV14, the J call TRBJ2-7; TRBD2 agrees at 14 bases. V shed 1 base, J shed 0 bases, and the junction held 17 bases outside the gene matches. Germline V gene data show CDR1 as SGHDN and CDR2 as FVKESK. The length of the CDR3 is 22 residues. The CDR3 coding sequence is TGTGCCAGCAGCCAAGGACACCCAGGACTAGCGGGAGGCGTTTTGAGCTCCTACGAGCAGTACTTC. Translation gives CASSQGHPGLAGGVLSSYEQYF.

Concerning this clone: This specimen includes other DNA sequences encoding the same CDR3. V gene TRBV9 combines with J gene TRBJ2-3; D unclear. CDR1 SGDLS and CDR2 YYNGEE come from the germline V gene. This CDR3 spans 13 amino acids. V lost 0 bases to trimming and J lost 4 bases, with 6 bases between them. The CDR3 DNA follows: TGTGCCAGCAGCGTAGCGAGTCCAGATACGCAGTATTTT. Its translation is CASSVASPDTQYF.

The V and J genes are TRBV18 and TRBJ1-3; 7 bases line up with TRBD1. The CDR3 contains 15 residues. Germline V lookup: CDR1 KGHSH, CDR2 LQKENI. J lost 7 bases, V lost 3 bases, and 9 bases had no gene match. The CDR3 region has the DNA TGTGCCAGCTCACCGAGCACGGGACAGACGAACACCATATATTTT. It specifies CASSPSTGQTNTIYF.